This T cell receptor (beta chain) was sequenced for a study of T cell clones after liver transplantation. Across the whole study: Timepoints were pre-transplant, pre-withdrawal, and after withdrawal was completed or failed.

With 1 base removed from V and 5 bases from J, the gap between germline ends came to 9 bases. The CDR3 extends over 13 amino acids. CDR1 and CDR2 from the germline V gene are SGHTA and FQGTGA. Concerning this clone itself: Its antigen is unidentified.

Profiled with immunoSEQ multiplex PCR; TCRdb holds only in-frame clones, not every one. The sample records 6,500 or so clones, 70% to 80% being singletons. Broader study findings: A significant post-transplant drop in circulating graft-donor-reactive CD4 TCRbeta sequences occurred in most of the 8 subjects. Graft donor-reactive T cells possibly entered the graft instead of undergoing deletion.

Sequences were derived from CD8+ T cells from blood, sampled 24 months after liver transplant. The rearrangement links TRBV7-3 to TRBJ2-7; D gene uncertain. The clonotype originates from a human patient who received a liver transplant. Some T cells may possibly be graft donor cells. As DNA, the CDR3 is TGTGCCAGCAGCTTAATTTCTGGGGACGAGCAGTACTTC. Translating it yields CASSLISGDEQYF.